This TCR beta chain was captured in a study of shared clonotypes between healthy human individuals. Study-level findings and limits: Sequencing depth was predicted to influence how clonotypes are shared among donors.

Only in-frame clones appear in the TCRdb table, and some are missing; sequencing was by immunoSEQ multiplex PCR. The sample lists about 1,900,000 clones; roughly 94% were seen once. Per germline, CDR1 MGHRA and CDR2 YSYEKL. The CDR3 spans 14 residues. Trimming cost V 2 bases and J 7 bases, with 14 bases left between them. On this clone itself: Antigen: not known.

The naive CD8 fraction comprised CD45RO-negative cells positively selected for CCR7 and excluded terminally differentiated effector memory CD45RA+ cells. The chain links TRBV4-1 to TRBJ1-1; maybe TRBD1 (6 bases). This receptor was identified in a man between 18 and 29 years old in good health. The sequenced sample was naive CD8+ T cells sorted from blood. CDR3 in DNA: TGCGCCAGCAGCCAAAGGGGGGGAGGGGTTGAAGCTTTCTTT. Encoded protein: CASSQRGGGVEAFF.